This T cell receptor (beta chain) came from a study of early T cells in non-severe SARS-CoV-2 infection. For the study at large: Unsorted whole blood bulk RNA was sequenced, with unpaired chains.

The CDR3 has 17 amino acids. Germline V lookup: CDR1 MNHEY, CDR2 SVGEGT. Deletions cut 0 bases from V and 1 base from J, with 10 bases between. The sample holds a few counts of this clonotype. The target antigen is unknown. The study's findings and limits: There was a bias toward anti-spike CD8 responses in VDJdb matching, which missed private and CD4 specificities.

Unique molecular identifiers were affixed to single, distinct cDNA molecules. TCRdb re-called the 5' RACE reads with MiXCR, one entry per CDR3 protein. Here the sample spans fewer than 85,000 distinct CDR3 sequences, about 16% being singletons. The TCR was taken from an adult who was a healthcare worker with PCR-confirmed SARS-CoV-2 infection or an uninfected control (not recorded which). The V gene is TRBV6-2 or TRBV6-3, the J gene TRBJ2-6; D is undetermined. Sequences were obtained from whole blood. CDR3 amino acids: CASSYSHPQSGANVLTF. As DNA, the CDR3 is TGTGCCAGCAGTTACTCACACCCCCAGTCTGGGGCCAACGTCCTGACTTTC.